The clone carrying this T cell receptor beta chain occurred once. The data derive from a study of blood T cell repertoires in COVID-19. Study details: From the United States, Italy and Spain came samples of acute and convalescent COVID-19.

Original methodology: Using reference gene primer amplification, nucleated cell counts were estimated. The data were produced by immunoSEQ multiplex PCR, yet TCRdb's version contains in-frame clones alone and is incomplete. The V and J calls and clone size come from that table; D and trimming were worked out from the DNA. The sample records some 160,000 clones, 89% being singletons. V was pared by 1 base and J by 2 bases, with 10 bases between. Germline CDR1 and CDR2: SGHRS and YFSETQ. CDR3 length equals 14 residues. The sequence derives from a man in his fifties or sixties with acute or convalescent COVID-19. The specimen sequenced was peripheral blood. The genes are TRBV5-1 and TRBJ2-7, with D tentatively TRBD2 (6 bases). In DNA form, the CDR3 reads TGCGCCAGCAGCTTGATGGCGGGAACCTACGAGCAGTACTTC. This codes for CASSLMAGTYEQYF.